Presented here are 28 T cell receptor beta chains from one specimen sequenced in a study of PD-L1 blockade in urothelial cancer. This sample's time point: peripheral blood 6 weeks after treatment start. The method was immunoSEQ multiplex PCR; TCRdb's version includes in-frame clones alone and lacks a portion of them. The table has 35,000 or so clones, more than 75% seen once. The sequencing used PBMCs, collected around atezolizumab (anti-PD-L1) treatment. The source of these receptors is a man aged 40-55 years with urothelial cancer.

J is TRBJ2-7 and V is TRBV7-8; maybe TRBD1 (7 bases). The CDR3 is made up of 15 amino acids. Per the germline V gene, CDR1 is SGHVS and CDR2 is FQNEAQ. V was cut by 4 bases and J by 4 bases, with 17 bases left in between. CDR3 in amino acids: CASSSSGAGGYEQYF. In DNA, the CDR3 is TGTGCCAGCAGCTCCAGTGGGGCAGGGGGGTACGAGCAGTACTTC.

The V call is TRBV15, the J call TRBJ1-5; no definite D call. Germline CDR1 reads LNHNV; CDR2 reads YYDKDF (reference sequence). Between the trimmed V and J ends, which lost 1 base and 4 bases, there was a span of 8 bases. The length of the CDR3 is 14 residues. This chain's CDR3 is CATSRGVQNQPQHF. The DNA of the CDR3 is TGTGCCACCAGCAGAGGTGTCCAGAATCAGCCCCAGCATTTT.

The V call is TRBV7-6, the J call TRBJ1-1; D gene unclear. The CDR3 is 12 residues long. CDR1 is SGHVS, CDR2 FNYEAQ, per germline. The germline V and J ends were trimmed by 5 bases and 5 bases, with 9 bases remaining between them. The CDR3 loop is CASSAQETEAFF. As DNA, the CDR3 is TGTGCCAGCAGCGCTCAGGAAACTGAAGCTTTCTTT.

This clone appeared a few times. This chain uses TRBV18 with TRBJ1-2; 8 bases align to TRBD1. This CDR3 is built from 14 residues. Germline lookup yields CDR1 KGHSH and CDR2 LQKENI. V dropped 3 bases and J dropped 3; count of bases not matched to a gene: 3. In DNA form, the CDR3 reads TGTGCCAGCTCACCGGGACAGGTTGACTATGGCTACACCTTC. Its protein is CASSPGQVDYGYTF.

This clone has a single count. The chain joins TRBV7-9 to TRBJ2-5; TRBD2 might be the D (6 bases). Looked up from germline, CDR1 is SEHNR and CDR2 is FQNEAQ (reference sequence). The CDR3 has 13 residues. V lost 0 bases, J lost 4 bases, and 6 bases lay in between. The DNA for the CDR3 is TGTGCCAGCAGCTTAGCGGGGGGAGAGACCCAGTACTTC. Translation gives CASSLAGGETQYF. The whole variable domain, remainder taken from reference TRBV7-9 and TRBJ2-5, is DTGVSQNPRHKITKRGQNVTFRCDPISEHNRLYWYRQTLGQGPEFLTYFQNEAQLEKSRLLSDRFSAERPKGSFSTLEIQRTEQGDSAMYLCASSLAGGETQYFGPGTRLLVL.

V usage is TRBV19 and J usage is TRBJ2-7, with 7 bases that match TRBD1. With 3 bases clipped from V and 4 bases from J, the junction kept 6 bases outside the gene matches. Germline V gene sequence: CDR1 LNHDA, CDR2 SQIVND (reference sequence). This CDR3 has 14 amino acids. The CDR3 DNA follows: TGTGCCAGTAGTATCCGGACAGGACAATACGAGCAGTACTTC. This encodes CASSIRTGQYEQYF.

The V call is TRBV4-2, the J call TRBJ2-1, with TRBD2 identical over 10 bases. This CDR3 region has 16 residues. The J segment lost 8 bases and the V segment lost 4 bases, leaving 11 bases of the junction unmatched. The germline V gene encodes CDR1 LGHNA and CDR2 YNFKEQ. The chain's CDR3 is CASSRGGLAKSDEQFF. CDR3 in DNA: TGTGCCAGCAGCCGTGGGGGACTAGCGAAGTCGGATGAGCAGTTCTTC.

This chain joins TRBV4-1 and TRBJ2-5; maybe TRBD2 (6 bases). Germline-derived CDR1 and CDR2 are MGHRA and YSYEKL. There are 16 residues in the CDR3. V dropped 0 bases and J dropped 5 bases, with 16 bases sitting between them. The CDR3 reads CASSQEVGGGRETQYF. CDR3 coding DNA: TGCGCCAGCAGCCAAGAAGTGGGAGGAGGGCGCGAGACCCAGTACTTC.

The V and J genes are TRBV11-2 and TRBJ1-1; D call uncertain. Germline CDR1 and CDR2: SGHAT and FQNNGV. This CDR3 has 14 residues. With 7 bases removed from V and 0 bases from J, the gap between germline ends came to 12 bases. The DNA for the CDR3 is TGTGCCAGCACCTCGGGAGAATTGAACACTGAAGCTTTCTTT. Protein sequence: CASTSGELNTEAFF.

The chain is built from TRBV28 and TRBJ2-2; TRBD2 matches 8 bases. There are 16 residues in the CDR3. The V segment lost 5 bases and the J segment 8 bases; nucleotides outside the gene matches: 13. Looked up from germline, CDR1 is MDHEN and CDR2 is SYDVKM. The chain's CDR3 is CASSPTSSGSAGELFF. The CDR3 DNA is TGTGCCAGCAGTCCCACCTCAAGCGGGAGTGCTGGGGAGCTGTTTTTT. The full variable domain, with the rest looked up from reference TRBV28 and TRBJ2-2, is DVKVTQSSRYLVKRTGEKVFLECVQDMDHENMFWYRQDPGLGLRLIYFSYDVKMKEKGDIPEGYSVSREKKERFSLILESASTNQTSMYLCASSPTSSGSAGELFFGEGSRLTVL.

The chain is built from TRBV28 and TRBJ1-1; no firm D call. V lost 7 bases and J 4 bases, leaving 16 bases between the germline ends. Germline V gives CDR1 MDHEN, CDR2 SYDVKM. This CDR3 has 14 amino acids. The CDR3 loop reads CASIQAGLLTEAFF. As DNA, the CDR3 is TGTGCCAGCATCCAGGCAGGCCTTCTCACTGAAGCTTTCTTT.

CDR3 sequence reads: CAWSGAIQGTYGYTF. The CDR3 DNA sequence: TGTGCCTGGAGCGGTGCCATACAGGGGACCTATGGCTACACCTTC. The V call is TRBV30, the J call TRBJ1-2; TRBD1 matches 7 bases. CDR3 length: 15 residues. Looked up from germline, CDR1 is GTSNPN and CDR2 is SVGIG (reference sequence). Germline trimming cut 3 bases from V and 4 bases from J; bases unmatched to any gene: 11.

The chain uses TRBV4-2 and TRBJ1-4; 7 bases are a match to TRBD1. The CDR3 totals 15 residues. The trim removed 1 base at V and 5 bases at J, leaving 4 bases unmatched. The germline CDR1 and CDR2 sequences are LGHNA and YNFKEQ. The CDR3 nucleotides read TGTGCCAGCAGCCAAGGGGACAGCTCAAATGAAAAACTGTTTTTT. Amino acid sequence: CASSQGDSSNEKLFF.

The V and J genes are TRBV11-3 and TRBJ2-2; 8 nucleotides line up with TRBD1. The CDR3 totals 14 residues. The V and J ends lost 5 bases and 5 bases, in that order; junction bases with no gene match: 4. Germline V gene data show CDR1 as SGHNT and CDR2 as YENEEA. The CDR3, as DNA: TGTGCCAGCAGCGGACAGGGCTTGACCGGGGAGCTGTTTTTT. As protein: CASSGQGLTGELFF. Using reference TRBV11-3 and TRBJ2-2 for the parts outside the CDR3, the full variable domain is EAGVVQSPRYKIIEKKQPVAFWCNPISGHNTLYWYLQNLGQGPELLIRYENEEAVDDSQLPKDRFSAERLKGVDSTLKIQPAELGDSAVYLCASSGQGLTGELFFGEGSRLTVL.

The CDR3 here is CASSQAAGQETQYF. CDR3 sequence (DNA): TGTGCCAGCAGCCAAGCGGCGGGTCAAGAGACCCAGTACTTC. The chain joins TRBV4-2 to TRBJ2-5; possibly TRBD2 for D (5 bases). V lost 1 base to trimming and J lost 2 bases, with 8 bases between them. The length of the CDR3 is 14 residues. Germline CDR1 reads LGHNA; CDR2 reads YNFKEQ.

There are a few counts of this clone. The chain couples TRBV7-3 to TRBJ2-5; unclear D gene. The CDR3 extends over 14 amino acids. The V end was cut by 3 bases, the J end by 7 bases, with 15 bases between. CDR1 and CDR2 from the germline V gene are SGHTA and FQGTGA. CDR3 amino acids: CASSFMTSPGTQYF. The CDR3 nucleotides read TGTGCCAGCAGCTTTATGACCTCCCCGGGGACCCAGTACTTC.

The chain links TRBV6-5 to TRBJ2-7, with a weak D call TRBD1 (5 bases). V was trimmed by 0 bases and J by 3 bases, leaving 9 bases between them. This CDR3 is 14 amino acids long. CDR1 and CDR2 (germline): MNHEY, SVGAGI. In nucleotides, the CDR3 is TGTGCCAGCAGTTACTCCCTTGGACACTACGAGCAGTACTTC. It yields the protein CASSYSLGHYEQYF.

This clone was recorded only once. CDR3: CASSFAGTGYNEQFF. CDR3 nucleotides: TGCGCCAGCAGCTTTGCCGGGACAGGGTACAATGAGCAGTTCTTC. The chain combines TRBV5-1 with TRBJ2-1; TRBD1 matches 9 bases. Germline CDR1 is SGHRS and CDR2 is YFSETQ. Germline trimming cut 2 bases from V and 4 bases from J; bases unmatched to any gene: 4. The CDR3 loop spans 15 amino acids.

The chain carries TRBV7-8 and TRBJ2-2; TRBD1 agrees at 10 bases. Per the germline V gene, CDR1 is SGHVS and CDR2 is FQNEAQ. CDR3 length: 15 amino acids. V trimming: 6 bases; J trimming: 6 bases; junction bases outside the gene matches: 7. DNA for the CDR3: TGTGCCAGCAGGTCCGGGACAGGGGAGGCCGGGGAGCTGTTTTTT. Protein sequence: CASRSGTGEAGELFF.

This chain connects TRBV2 to TRBJ2-6, with 7 bases fitting TRBD1. Germline CDR1 reads SNHLY; CDR2 reads FYNNEI. This CDR3 is built from 15 residues. The ends lost 5 bases at V and 2 bases at J; junction bases unmatched: 3. CDR3 coding DNA: TGTGCCAGCAGTTGGGACAGCCCTGGGGCCAACGTCCTGACTTTC. This codes for CASSWDSPGANVLTF. Full variable domain (missing parts from reference TRBV2 and TRBJ2-6): EPEVTQTPSHQVTQMGQEVILRCVPISNHLYFYWYRQILGQKVEFLVSFYNNEISEKSEIFDDQFSVERPDGSNFTLKIRSTKLEDSAMYFCASSWDSPGANVLTFGAGSRLTVL.

V usage is TRBV5-6 and J usage is TRBJ2-1; 9 nucleotides align to TRBD2. CDR3 length: 18 amino acids. J was trimmed by 0 bases and V by 9 bases; bases with no gene match: 16. CDR1 and CDR2 from the germline V gene are SGHDT and YYEEEE. CDR3 sequence (DNA): TGTGCCACCACCTCGTCTAGCGGGACGCCGAGCTCCTACAATGAGCAGTTCTTC. Residues: CATTSSSGTPSSYNEQFF.

This chain connects TRBV9 to TRBJ1-1, with D maybe TRBD1 (6 bases). Trimming pared 0 bases from V and 6 bases from J, leaving 15 bases between. The CDR3 spans 15 residues. Germline V gene lookup returns CDR1 SGDLS and CDR2 YYNGEE. CDR3 in amino acids: CASSVGGAGVAEAFF. CDR3 nucleotides: TGTGCCAGCAGCGTAGGAGGGGCAGGGGTAGCTGAAGCTTTCTTT.

V and J are TRBV28 and TRBJ1-1; D is ambiguous. V was clipped by 5 bases and J by 1 base, with 11 bases between them. The CDR3 spans 14 residues. Germline lookup yields CDR1 MDHEN and CDR2 SYDVKM. The CDR3: CASSTPRRNTEAFF. The DNA of the CDR3 is TGTGCCAGCAGTACCCCGCGGAGGAACACTGAAGCTTTCTTT.

The CDR3 DNA is TGTGCCAGCAGCTTGGTAGGGGGGGTGATACAGCCCCAGCATTTT. Protein product: CASSLVGGVIQPQHF. The chain couples TRBV5-8 to TRBJ1-5; perhaps TRBD1 as D (6 bases). CDR3 length: 15 residues. The V gene's germline CDR1 is SGHTS and CDR2 YDEGEE. The V end was cut by 0 bases, the J end by 7 bases, with 14 bases between.

V gene TRBV7-9 combines with J gene TRBJ2-3, with D maybe TRBD1 (6 bases). Germline V gene lookup returns CDR1 SEHNR and CDR2 FQNEAQ (reference sequence). With 5 bases removed from V and 11 bases from J, the gap between germline ends came to 20 bases. The CDR3 runs to 14 residues. CDR3 sequence: CASSAAGTKSGQYF. The CDR3 nucleotides read TGTGCCAGCAGCGCAGCCGGGACAAAGTCAGGGCAGTATTTT. Using reference TRBV7-9 and TRBJ2-3 for the parts outside the CDR3, the full variable domain is DTGVSQNPRHKITKRGQNVTFRCDPISEHNRLYWYRQTLGQGPEFLTYFQNEAQLEKSRLLSDRFSAERPKGSFSTLEIQRTEQGDSAMYLCASSAAGTKSGQYFGPGTRLTVL.

The chain uses TRBV18 and TRBJ2-1; 8 bases are shared with TRBD1. Germline-derived CDR1 and CDR2 are KGHSH and LQKENI. There are 14 residues in the CDR3. Trimming took 0 bases from V and 9 from J; bases not matched to a gene: 4. In DNA, the CDR3 is TGTGCCAGCTCACCACCTTGGACAGGGTCTGAGCAGTTCTTC. This translates into CASSPPWTGSEQFF.

The chain carries TRBV5-1 and TRBJ2-3; D ambiguous. CDR3 length: 15 residues. V gave up 2 bases and J gave up 2 bases, with 12 bases separating them. Germline V gene data show CDR1 as SGHRS and CDR2 as YFSETQ. CDR3 region: CASSFDTDFTDTQYF. The CDR3 DNA follows: TGCGCCAGCAGCTTCGATACAGATTTCACAGATACGCAGTATTTT.

This chain connects TRBV6-5 to TRBJ2-7; 9 bases are a match to TRBD2. V dropped 7 bases and J dropped 2; count of bases not matched to a gene: 9. Germline loops: CDR1 MNHEY, CDR2 SVGAGI. There are 15 residues in the CDR3. The chain's CDR3 is CASTTGAGGTYEQYF. The DNA of the CDR3 is TGTGCCAGCACCACTGGGGCGGGAGGGACCTACGAGCAGTACTTC.